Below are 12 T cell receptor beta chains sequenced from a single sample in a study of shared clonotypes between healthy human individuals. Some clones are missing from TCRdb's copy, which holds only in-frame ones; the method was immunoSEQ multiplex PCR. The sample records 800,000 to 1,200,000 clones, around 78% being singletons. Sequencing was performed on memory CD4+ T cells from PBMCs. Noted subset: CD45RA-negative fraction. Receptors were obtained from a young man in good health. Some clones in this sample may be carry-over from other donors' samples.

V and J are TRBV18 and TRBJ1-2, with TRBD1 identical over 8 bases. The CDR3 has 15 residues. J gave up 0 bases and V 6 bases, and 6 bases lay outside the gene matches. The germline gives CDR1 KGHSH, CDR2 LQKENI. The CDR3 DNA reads TGTGCCAGCTCTCGACAGGGGAACCCTAACTATGGCTACACCTTC. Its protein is CASSRQGNPNYGYTF.

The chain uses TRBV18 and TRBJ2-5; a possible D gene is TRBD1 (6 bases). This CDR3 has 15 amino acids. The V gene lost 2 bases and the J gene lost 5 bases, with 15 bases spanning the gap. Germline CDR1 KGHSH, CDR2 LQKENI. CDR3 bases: TGTGCCAGCTCACCAACAGGGCGGAGGTGGGAGACCCAGTACTTC. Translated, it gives CASSPTGRRWETQYF.

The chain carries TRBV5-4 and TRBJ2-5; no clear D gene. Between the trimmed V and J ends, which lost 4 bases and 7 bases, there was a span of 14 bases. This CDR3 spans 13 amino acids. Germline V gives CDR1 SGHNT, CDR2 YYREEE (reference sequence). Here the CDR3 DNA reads TGTGCCAGCAGCCTAAGTTCGGTGGGGACCCAGTACTTC. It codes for CASSLSSVGTQYF.

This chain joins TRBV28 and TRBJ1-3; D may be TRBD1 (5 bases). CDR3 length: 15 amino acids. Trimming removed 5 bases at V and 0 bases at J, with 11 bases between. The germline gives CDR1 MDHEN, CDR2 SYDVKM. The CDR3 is CASSAGGYSGNTIYF. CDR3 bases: TGTGCCAGCAGTGCCGGGGGATACTCTGGAAACACCATATATTTT.

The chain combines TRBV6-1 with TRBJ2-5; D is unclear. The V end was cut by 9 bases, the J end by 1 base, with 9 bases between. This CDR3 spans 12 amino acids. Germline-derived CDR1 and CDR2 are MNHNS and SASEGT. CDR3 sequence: CASSRAQETQYF. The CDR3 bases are TGTGCCAGTTCAAGGGCCCAAGAGACCCAGTACTTC.

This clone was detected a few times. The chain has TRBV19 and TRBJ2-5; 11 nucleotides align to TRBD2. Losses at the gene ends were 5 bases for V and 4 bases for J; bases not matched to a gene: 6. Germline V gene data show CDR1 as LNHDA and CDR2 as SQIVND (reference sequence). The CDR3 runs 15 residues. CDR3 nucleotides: TGTGCCAGTAGTCCCATAGCGGGAGGGCGAGAGACCCAGTACTTC. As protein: CASSPIAGGRETQYF.

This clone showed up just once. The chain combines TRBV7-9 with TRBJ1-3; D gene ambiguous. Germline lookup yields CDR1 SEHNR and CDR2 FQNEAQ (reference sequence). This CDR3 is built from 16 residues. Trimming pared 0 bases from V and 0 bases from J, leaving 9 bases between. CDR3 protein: CASSLAYRSSGNTIYF. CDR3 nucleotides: TGTGCCAGCAGCTTAGCGTATAGGAGCTCTGGAAACACCATATATTTT.

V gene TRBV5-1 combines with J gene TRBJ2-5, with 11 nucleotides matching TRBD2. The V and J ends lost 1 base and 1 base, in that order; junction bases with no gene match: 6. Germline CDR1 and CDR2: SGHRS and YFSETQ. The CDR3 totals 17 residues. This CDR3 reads CASSLRSLAGGQETQYF. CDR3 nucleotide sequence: TGCGCCAGCAGCTTGAGATCGCTAGCGGGAGGCCAAGAGACCCAGTACTTC.

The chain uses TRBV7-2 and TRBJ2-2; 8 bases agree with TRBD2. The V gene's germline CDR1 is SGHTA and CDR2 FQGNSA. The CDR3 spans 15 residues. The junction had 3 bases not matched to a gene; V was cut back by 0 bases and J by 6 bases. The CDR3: CASSLAGLAPGELFF. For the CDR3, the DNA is TGTGCCAGCAGCTTAGCAGGACTAGCCCCCGGGGAGCTGTTTTTT.

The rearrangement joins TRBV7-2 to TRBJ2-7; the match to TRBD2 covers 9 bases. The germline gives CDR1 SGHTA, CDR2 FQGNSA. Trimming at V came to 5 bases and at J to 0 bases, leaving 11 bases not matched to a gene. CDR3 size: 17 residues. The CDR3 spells CASSLISTSGYSYEQYF. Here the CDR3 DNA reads TGTGCCAGCAGCCTCATTTCAACTAGCGGGTACTCCTACGAGCAGTACTTC.

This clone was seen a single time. The CDR3: CASGMTETNTEAFF. For the CDR3, the DNA is TGTGCCAGCGGGATGACAGAGACAAACACTGAAGCTTTCTTT. The V and J genes are TRBV18 and TRBJ1-1; weak D call: TRBD1 (5 bases). V lost 8 bases and J 2 bases, leaving 15 bases between the germline ends. The CDR3 has 14 residues. Germline loops: CDR1 KGHSH, CDR2 LQKENI. Looking up the rest from reference TRBV18 and TRBJ1-1 gives the full variable domain: NAGVMQNPRHLVRRRGQEARLRCSPMKGHSHVYWYRQLPEEGLKFMVYLQKENIIDESGMPKERFSAEFPKEGPSILRIQQVVRGDSAAYFCASGMTETNTEAFFGQGTRLTVV.

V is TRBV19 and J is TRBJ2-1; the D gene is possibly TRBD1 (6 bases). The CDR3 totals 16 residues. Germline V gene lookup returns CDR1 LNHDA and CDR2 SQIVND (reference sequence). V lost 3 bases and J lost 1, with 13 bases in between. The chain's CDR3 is CASSIWGQGSYNEQFF. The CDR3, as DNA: TGTGCCAGTAGTATTTGGGGGCAGGGGTCCTACAATGAGCAGTTCTTC.